This T cell receptor beta chain appears in the sequencing data of a study of blood T cell repertoires in COVID-19. The overall study: COVID-19 samples collected from the United States, Italy and Spain covered acute and convalescent phases. From T cells, B-cell-depleted T cells, or PBMCs came the material, which was cDNA or gDNA.

Methods used by the authors: Using reference gene primer amplification, nucleated cell counts were estimated. The assay was immunoSEQ multiplex PCR, and TCRdb's table has in-frame clones only and misses some. V, J and clone size reflect that table, while D and trimming were determined from the DNA. The profile shows 400,000 or so clones, about 88% of them singletons. J gave up 4 bases and V 6 bases, and 24 bases lay outside the gene matches. This CDR3 is 20 amino acids long. In germline, CDR1 is LNHDA, CDR2 SQIVND (reference sequence). The sequence derives from a human donor in a cohort sampled during active COVID-19. The chain links TRBV19 to TRBJ1-5, with TRBD1 identical over 7 bases. Input material: peripheral blood. The CDR3 bases are TGTGCCAGTAGCCCGTATGGTTTCTCGACAGGGTTGGTTTTAAATCAGCCCCAGCATTTT. Translated, it gives CASSPYGFSTGLVLNQPQHF.